The source of this T cell receptor beta chain is a study of shared clonotypes between healthy human individuals. Study outcomes and limitations: Investigators collected only blood, and repertoires in tissues likely differ.

Samples underwent the assay at deep level. Generated by immunoSEQ multiplex PCR, the TCRdb table keeps only in-frame clones and is missing some. The sample has approximately 100,000 clones, 65% to 75% seen once. This clone was seen only a few times. Antigen: not known. With V trimmed by 1 base and J by 9 bases, 6 bases remained unmatched. This CDR3 is built from 16 residues. CDR1 LNHDA and CDR2 SQIVND come from the germline V gene (reference sequence). Sequencing was performed on memory CD8+ T cells sorted from blood. The subset here: CD45RO+ cells pooled with CCR7-negative TemRA cells. V gene TRBV19 combines with J gene TRBJ2-1; 13 positions agree with TRBD2. This clonotype was sampled from a woman in her twenties or thirties in good health. DNA for the CDR3: TGTGCCAGTAGTATAGCACTAGCGGGAGGGCCACTTGAGCAGTTCTTC. Translating gives CASSIALAGGPLEQFF.